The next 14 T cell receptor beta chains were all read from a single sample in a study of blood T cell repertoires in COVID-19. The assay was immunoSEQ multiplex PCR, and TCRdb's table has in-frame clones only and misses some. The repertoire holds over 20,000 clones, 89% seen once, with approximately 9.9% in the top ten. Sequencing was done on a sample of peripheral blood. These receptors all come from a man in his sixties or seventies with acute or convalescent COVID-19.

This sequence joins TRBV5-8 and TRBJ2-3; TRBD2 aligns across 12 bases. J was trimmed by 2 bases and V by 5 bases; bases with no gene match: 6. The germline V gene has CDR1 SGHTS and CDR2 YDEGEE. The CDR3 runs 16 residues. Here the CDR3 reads CASSRLAGVITDTQYF. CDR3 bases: TGTGCCAGCAGTCGACTAGCGGGGGTTATCACAGATACGCAGTATTTT.

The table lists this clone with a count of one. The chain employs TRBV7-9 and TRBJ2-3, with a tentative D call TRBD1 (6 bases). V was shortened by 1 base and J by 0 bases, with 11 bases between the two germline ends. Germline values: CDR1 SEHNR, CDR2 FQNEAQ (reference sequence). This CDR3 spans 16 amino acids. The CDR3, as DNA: TGTGCCAGCAGCTTAGTACCTGGACAGAGCACAGATACGCAGTATTTT. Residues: CASSLVPGQSTDTQYF.

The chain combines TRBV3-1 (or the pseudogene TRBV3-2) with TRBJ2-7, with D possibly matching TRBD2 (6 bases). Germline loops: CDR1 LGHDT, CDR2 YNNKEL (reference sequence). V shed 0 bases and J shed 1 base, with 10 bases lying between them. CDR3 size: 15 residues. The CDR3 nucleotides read TGTGCCAGCAGCCAAGAGGGAGGTGATTCCTACGAGCAGTACTTC. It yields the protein CASSQEGGDSYEQYF.

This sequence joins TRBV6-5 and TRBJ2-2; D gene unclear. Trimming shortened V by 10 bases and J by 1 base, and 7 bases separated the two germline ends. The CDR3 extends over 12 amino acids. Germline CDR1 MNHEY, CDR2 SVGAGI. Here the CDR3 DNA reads TGTGCCACCTCTATGAACACCGGGGAGCTGTTTTTT. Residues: CATSMNTGELFF.

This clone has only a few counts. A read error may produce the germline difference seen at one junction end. This CDR3 reads CASSSPAGGVTGELFF. The CDR3 DNA follows: TGTGCCAGCTCATCACCAGCGGGAGGGGTTACCGGGGAGCTGTTTTTT. The chain employs TRBV18 and TRBJ2-2, with TRBD2 identical over 10 bases. Germline assignment: CDR1 KGHSH and CDR2 LQKENI. This CDR3 spans 16 amino acids.

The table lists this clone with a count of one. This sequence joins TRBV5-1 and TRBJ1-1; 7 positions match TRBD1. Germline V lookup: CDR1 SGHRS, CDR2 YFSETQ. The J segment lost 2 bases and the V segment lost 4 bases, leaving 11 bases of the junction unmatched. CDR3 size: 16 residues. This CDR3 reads CASSPVLGTVNTEAFF. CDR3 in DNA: TGCGCCAGCAGCCCCGTTCTTGGGACAGTTAACACTGAAGCTTTCTTT.

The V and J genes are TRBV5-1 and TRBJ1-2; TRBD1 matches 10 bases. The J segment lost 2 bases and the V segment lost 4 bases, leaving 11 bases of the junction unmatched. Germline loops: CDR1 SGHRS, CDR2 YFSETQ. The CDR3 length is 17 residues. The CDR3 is CASSRGDRGRLNYGYTF. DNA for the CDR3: TGCGCCAGCAGCCGCGGGGACAGGGGAAGACTAAACTATGGCTACACCTTC.

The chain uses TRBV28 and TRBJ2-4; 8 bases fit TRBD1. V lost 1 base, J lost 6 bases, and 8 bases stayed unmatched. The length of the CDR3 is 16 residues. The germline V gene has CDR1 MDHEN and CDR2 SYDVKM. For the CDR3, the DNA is TGTGCCAGCAGTTTATATGCAGGGGGCGTTGGAAACATTCAGTACTTC. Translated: CASSLYAGGVGNIQYF. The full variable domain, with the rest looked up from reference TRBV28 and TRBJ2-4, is DVKVTQSSRYLVKRTGEKVFLECVQDMDHENMFWYRQDPGLGLRLIYFSYDVKMKEKGDIPEGYSVSREKKERFSLILESASTNQTSMYLCASSLYAGGVGNIQYFGAGTRLSVL.

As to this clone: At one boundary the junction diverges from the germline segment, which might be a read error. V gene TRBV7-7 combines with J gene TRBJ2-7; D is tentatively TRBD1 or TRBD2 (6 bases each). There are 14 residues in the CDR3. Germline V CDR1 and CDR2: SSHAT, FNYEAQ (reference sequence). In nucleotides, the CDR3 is TGTGCTAGCAGCTTAGCGGACAGACCCTACGAGCAGTACTTC. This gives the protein CASSLADRPYEQYF. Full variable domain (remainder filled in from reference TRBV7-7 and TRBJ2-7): GAGVSQSPRYKVTKRGQDVTLRCDPISSHATLYWYQQALGQGPEFLTYFNYEAQPDKSGLPSDRFSAERPEGSISTLTIQRTEQRDSAMYRCASSLADRPYEQYFGPGTRLTVT.

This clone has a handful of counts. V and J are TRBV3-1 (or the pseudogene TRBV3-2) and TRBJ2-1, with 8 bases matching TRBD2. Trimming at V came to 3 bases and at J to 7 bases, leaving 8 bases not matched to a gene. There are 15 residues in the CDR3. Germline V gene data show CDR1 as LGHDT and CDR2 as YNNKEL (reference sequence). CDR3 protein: CASSHRTSFKNEQFF. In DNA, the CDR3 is TGTGCCAGCAGCCACCGGACTAGCTTTAAGAATGAGCAGTTCTTC.

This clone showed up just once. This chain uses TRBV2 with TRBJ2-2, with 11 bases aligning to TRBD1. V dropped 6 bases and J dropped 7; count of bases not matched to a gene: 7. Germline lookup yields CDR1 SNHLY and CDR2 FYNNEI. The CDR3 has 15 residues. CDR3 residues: CASRRGQGDHGELFF. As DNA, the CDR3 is TGTGCCAGCAGACGGGGACAGGGGGATCACGGGGAGCTGTTTTTT.

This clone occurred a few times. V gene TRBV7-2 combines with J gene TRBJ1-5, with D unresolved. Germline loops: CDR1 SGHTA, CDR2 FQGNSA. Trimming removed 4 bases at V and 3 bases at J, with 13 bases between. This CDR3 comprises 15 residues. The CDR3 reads CASSSLLNPNQPQHF. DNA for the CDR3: TGTGCCAGCAGCTCCTTACTCAACCCCAATCAGCCCCAGCATTTT.

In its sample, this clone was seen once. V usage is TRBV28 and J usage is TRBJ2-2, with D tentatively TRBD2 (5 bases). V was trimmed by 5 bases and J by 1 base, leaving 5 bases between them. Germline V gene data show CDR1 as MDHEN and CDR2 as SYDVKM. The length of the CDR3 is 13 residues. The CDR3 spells CASSGRNTGELFF. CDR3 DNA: TGTGCCAGCAGTGGGAGGAACACCGGGGAGCTGTTTTTT.

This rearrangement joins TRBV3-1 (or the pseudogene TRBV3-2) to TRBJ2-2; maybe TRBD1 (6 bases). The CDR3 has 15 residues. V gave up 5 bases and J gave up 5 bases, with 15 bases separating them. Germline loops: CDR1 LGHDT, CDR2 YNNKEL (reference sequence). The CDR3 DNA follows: TGTGCCAGCAGCGGTAGGACTCAGGGGACCGGGGAGCTGTTTTTT. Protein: CASSGRTQGTGELFF.